Following are 14 T cell receptor beta chains from one sample sequenced in a study of graft-versus-host responses after intestinal transplantation. Clones were read by immunoSEQ multiplex PCR, and TCRdb kept only the in-frame ones, dropping some. The table includes some 86,000 clones, 90% to 95% detected once. Their antigen targets remain unknown. The source was unstimulated CD8+ T cells sorted from spleen or lymph node cells, collected before intestinal transplant. These receptors were taken from a human donor who received an intestinal transplant.

The V call is TRBV2, the J call TRBJ2-1; D call uncertain. The V gene's germline CDR1 is SNHLY and CDR2 FYNNEI. Trimming shortened V by 3 bases and J by 3 bases, and 6 bases separated the two germline ends. The CDR3 sequence is 13 residues long. CDR3 loop: CASSDSLYNEQFF. The CDR3 DNA sequence: TGTGCCAGCAGTGATTCTCTCTACAATGAGCAGTTCTTC.

The rearrangement links TRBV6-6 to TRBJ1-2; no definite D call. Germline loops: CDR1 MNHNY, CDR2 SVGAGI (reference sequence). Trimming left V 3 bases short and J 7 bases short, with 0 bases between. The CDR3 loop spans 9 amino acids. CDR3 residues: CASSYGYTF. As DNA, the CDR3 is TGTGCCAGCAGTTATGGCTACACCTTC.

The J gene is TRBJ1-1, the V gene TRBV6-1; D gene ambiguous. The V and J ends lost 8 bases and 0 bases respectively, with 10 bases between them. Germline V CDR1 and CDR2: MNHNS, SASEGT. This CDR3 spans 13 amino acids. The CDR3 nucleotides read TGTGCCAGCTTCCCAGGAATGAACACTGAAGCTTTCTTT. It specifies CASFPGMNTEAFF.

This clone was picked up a small number of times. V gene TRBV6-4 combines with J gene TRBJ2-3, with TRBD2 matching over 9 bases. The V segment lost 3 bases and the J segment 4 bases; nucleotides outside the gene matches: 2. The CDR3 is made up of 14 amino acids. Germline V CDR1 and CDR2: MRHNA, SNTAGT. The CDR3 region is CASSERGGPDTQYF. CDR3 in DNA: TGTGCCAGCAGTGAGCGGGGGGGCCCAGATACGCAGTATTTT.

The V and J genes are TRBV27 and TRBJ2-7, with a tentative D call TRBD1 (5 bases). With 3 bases removed from V and 6 bases from J, the gap between germline ends came to 15 bases. CDR3 length: 14 residues. Germline V CDR1 and CDR2: MNHEY, SMNVEV (reference sequence). The DNA for the CDR3 is TGTGCCAGCAGTTTTGGGCAGGGTTTGGTCGAGCAGTACTTC. It codes for CASSFGQGLVEQYF.

This chain connects TRBV5-1 to TRBJ2-1; D gene ambiguous. This CDR3 is built from 12 residues. Deletions cut 3 bases from V and 10 bases from J, with 11 bases between. Germline CDR1 reads SGHRS; CDR2 reads YFSETQ. CDR3 sequence: CASSSESFEQFF. The DNA for the CDR3 is TGCGCCAGCAGCTCAGAATCGTTCGAGCAGTTCTTC.

This sequence joins TRBV6-5 and TRBJ2-7, with TRBD1 matching 11 bases. The CDR3 covers 14 residues. Germline V lookup: CDR1 MNHEY, CDR2 SVGAGI. V shed 5 bases and J 5 bases; nucleotides not matched to a gene: 5. The CDR3 is CASSGRDRGDEQYF. CDR3 coding DNA: TGTGCCAGCAGTGGACGGGACAGGGGGGACGAGCAGTACTTC.

The chain employs TRBV4-3 and TRBJ1-2; maybe TRBD1 (5 bases). The CDR3 has 15 residues. Germline V gene data show CDR1 as LGHNA and CDR2 as YSLEER. Trimming took 0 bases from V and 7 from J, leaving 15 bases between them. The CDR3 loop reads CASSQDAGQGGGYTF. The DNA for the CDR3 is TGCGCCAGCAGCCAAGATGCGGGGCAGGGAGGTGGCTACACCTTC.

The rearrangement links TRBV6-5 to TRBJ2-1, with TRBD2 identical over 8 bases. CDR3 length equals 16 residues. Germline trimming cut 3 bases from V and 6 bases from J; bases unmatched to any gene: 10. Germline V gene lookup returns CDR1 MNHEY and CDR2 SVGAGI. CDR3 sequence (DNA): TGTGCCAGCAGTTATGCCCCGGGGGGGGACGGCAATGAGCAGTTCTTC. This sequence encodes CASSYAPGGDGNEQFF.

The V gene is TRBV10-3, the J gene TRBJ2-3; weak D call: TRBD1 (6 bases). This CDR3 region has 14 residues. The germline V and J ends were trimmed by 6 bases and 2 bases, with 12 bases remaining between them. Germline V gene data show CDR1 as ENHRY and CDR2 as SYGVKD. The CDR3 DNA follows: TGTGCCATCAGGGACAGCTTATTCACAGATACGCAGTATTTT. Translation gives CAIRDSLFTDTQYF.

This chain connects TRBV6-4 to TRBJ2-1, with D tentatively TRBD2 (5 bases). Germline CDR1 is MRHNA and CDR2 is SNTAGT. This CDR3 is 12 amino acids long. The V gene lost 5 bases and the J gene lost 8 bases, with 10 bases spanning the gap. CDR3 DNA: TGTGCCAGCAGTTACGGGAACGATGAGCAGTTCTTC. This codes for CASSYGNDEQFF.

The chain carries TRBV10-3 and TRBJ1-1; TRBD1 might be the D (6 bases). CDR1 and CDR2 from the germline V gene are ENHRY and SYGVKD. The CDR3 loop spans 15 amino acids. Deletions cut 3 bases from V and 0 bases from J, with 11 bases between. DNA of the CDR3: TGTGCCATCAGTGAACCAGACAGGCTGAACACTGAAGCTTTCTTT. Translation: CAISEPDRLNTEAFF.

This clone was recorded only once. The V call is TRBV7-9, the J call TRBJ2-4; D gene uncertain. The CDR3 consists of 18 residues. Per germline, CDR1 SEHNR and CDR2 FQNEAQ (reference sequence). Trimming pared 2 bases from V and 4 bases from J, leaving 21 bases between. CDR3 nucleotide sequence: TGTGCCAGCAGCTTACCCCCACTAAATCGTAATCAAAAAAACATTCAGTACTTC. Translating gives CASSLPPLNRNQKNIQYF.

The chain joins TRBV7-9 to TRBJ1-4, with D uncertain. The CDR3 is 15 residues long. Germline CDR1 is SEHNR and CDR2 is FQNEAQ (reference sequence). Trimming stripped 5 bases from V and 7 bases from J, with 17 bases between. CDR3 loop: CASSGRGQLSEKLFF. The CDR3, as DNA: TGTGCCAGCAGCGGTAGAGGGCAGTTGAGTGAAAAACTGTTTTTT.